This T cell receptor beta chain was recovered during a study of T cells in women clearing cervical HPV infection. TCRdb's table, derived via immunoSEQ multiplex PCR, lists solely in-frame clones and lacks some. The sample holds tens of thousands of clones. Study results and limitations: Controls had more TRBV6-7 (roughly 0.16%) than cases (approximately 0.11%). Repertoire richness, not evenness, was significantly elevated in CIN3+ cases versus controls.

The germline gives CDR1 DFQATT, CDR2 SNEGSKA (reference sequence). There are 13 residues in the CDR3. In regard to this clone: Its cognate antigen is unknown. The CDR3 end falls 3 residues outside the read, so it is completed with the germline J gene.

The chain recombines TRBV20-1 with TRBJ1-1, with 7 bases aligning to TRBD1. The receptor comes from a woman between 18 and 69 years old with a cervical HPV16 infection that either progressed to CIN3+ or cleared (not recorded which). Specimen: blood buffy coat. This CDR3 reads CSAHSGGTPKAFF. CDR3 DNA, as far as it was read: TGCAGTGCCCACTCAGGGGGTACCCCTAAA.